These 14 T cell receptor beta chains were all obtained from the same sample, sequenced in a study of T cell repertoires in cytomegalovirus infection. Antigens of these TCRs are unknown. TCRdb processed the reads anew with MiXCR; each CDR3 protein has one entry. The sample yields about 570,000 distinct CDR3 sequences, almost 40% seen once. Sequenced here: cultured PBMCs, sampled from culture after CMV antigen stimulation. These receptors were obtained from a human donor in good health (CMV status not recorded). Some clones in this sample may be carry-over from other donors' samples.

V gene TRBV7-9 combines with J gene TRBJ2-2; D may be TRBD1 or TRBD2 (5 bases each). The V end lost 6 bases, the J end lost 3 bases, and 11 bases lay between the germline ends. The germline V gene has CDR1 SEHNR and CDR2 FQNEAQ (reference sequence). This CDR3 comprises 14 residues. The CDR3 protein is CASRGRGHTGELFF. The DNA of the CDR3 is TGTGCCAGCAGGGGACGGGGTCACACCGGGGAGCTGTTTTTT. The full variable domain, rest sourced from reference TRBV7-9 and TRBJ2-2, is DTGVSQNPRHKITKRGQNVTFRCDPISEHNRLYWYRQTLGQGPEFLTYFQNEAQLEKSRLLSDRFSAERPKGSFSTLEIQRTEQGDSAMYLCASRGRGHTGELFFGEGSRLTVL.

CDR3 region: CSVEGTSGGFYEQFF. The CDR3 DNA is TGCAGCGTTGAAGGGACTAGCGGGGGATTCTATGAGCAGTTCTTC. The chain employs TRBV29-1 and TRBJ2-1, with TRBD2 matching 13 bases. The CDR3 extends over 15 amino acids. Germline lookup yields CDR1 SQVTM and CDR2 ANQGSEA. With 1 base clipped from V and 8 bases from J, the junction kept 5 bases outside the gene matches.

The gene calls are TRBV7-2 and TRBJ2-6; D uncertain. The germline CDR1 and CDR2 sequences are SGHTA and FQGNSA. The CDR3 is 19 residues long. Trimming shortened V by 1 base and J by 0 bases, and 16 bases separated the two germline ends. The CDR3 DNA is TGTGCCAGCAGCTTAGTGTGGGGAAGGCCAAACTCTGGGGCCAACGTCCTGACTTTC. Its translation is CASSLVWGRPNSGANVLTF.

This clonotype was counted a few times. The gene calls are TRBV2 and TRBJ2-7, with D possibly being TRBD1 (5 bases). The CDR3 contains 15 residues. Germline-derived CDR1 and CDR2 are SNHLY and FYNNEI. V lost 3 bases, J lost 3 bases, and 15 bases lay in between. The CDR3 sequence is CASSEPQGPYYEQYF. CDR3 DNA sequence: TGTGCCAGCAGTGAGCCCCAGGGCCCATACTACGAGCAGTACTTC.

This rearrangement joins TRBV12-3 or TRBV12-4 to TRBJ2-5; D could derive from TRBD1 or TRBD2 (5 bases each). The CDR3 has 15 residues. The V end lost 8 bases, the J end lost 5 bases, and 21 bases lay between the germline ends. The CDR3 coding sequence is TGTGCCAGCTCCCCACCGGGACCCGTGGGGGAGACCCAGTACTTC. Protein: CASSPPGPVGETQYF.

The chain is built from TRBV4-1 and TRBJ1-6, with unresolved D. This CDR3 spans 15 amino acids. V lost 0 bases to trimming and J lost 12 bases, with 15 bases between them. Germline V lookup: CDR1 MGHRA, CDR2 YSYEKL. In nucleotides, the CDR3 is TGCGCCAGCAGCCAAGAACGTGGGGTCCCCTTACCCCTCCACTTT. This translates into CASSQERGVPLPLHF.

The chain is built from TRBV7-6 and TRBJ2-3, with no clear D. Germline assignment: CDR1 SGHVS and CDR2 FNYEAQ. This CDR3 is 12 amino acids long. Trimming removed 5 bases from V and 6 bases from J, with 9 bases in between. The CDR3 here is CASSEPKDTQYF. For the CDR3, the DNA is TGTGCCAGCAGCGAACCAAAGGATACGCAGTATTTT.

The chain uses TRBV7-9 and TRBJ1-2; 9 bases match TRBD1. Germline V gene data show CDR1 as SEHNR and CDR2 as FQNEAQ (reference sequence). V was clipped by 0 bases and J by 4 bases; unmatched bases: 3. The CDR3 loop spans 15 amino acids. For the CDR3, the DNA is TGTGCCAGCAGCTTAGCGGGACAGGGATTCTATGGCTACACCTTC. This codes for CASSLAGQGFYGYTF.

This chain joins TRBV7-2 and TRBJ2-1; 7 bases are a match to TRBD1. The CDR3 extends over 12 amino acids. Per germline, CDR1 SGHTA and CDR2 FQGNSA. J gave up 15 bases and V 4 bases, and 9 bases lay outside the gene matches. In DNA, the CDR3 is TGTGCCAGCAGCTCCGACAGGGTGAATCCGTTCTTC. Its translation: CASSSDRVNPFF. Supplemented by reference TRBV7-2 and TRBJ2-1, the full variable domain reads GAGVSQSPSNKVTEKGKDVELRCDPISGHTALYWYRQSLGQGLEFLIYFQGNSAPDKSGLPSDRFSAERTGGSVSTLTIQRTQQEDSAVYLCASSSDRVNPFFGPGTRLTVL.

This rearrangement joins TRBV20-1 to TRBJ2-3; TRBD2 matches at 8 bases. The CDR3 contains 13 residues. Germline V gene sequence: CDR1 DFQATT, CDR2 SNEGSKA (reference sequence). V gave up 3 bases and J gave up 5 bases; unmatched junction bases: 4. The CDR3 nucleotides are TGCAGTGCTAGCGGGGGGGCCAAAGATACGCAGTATTTT. The encoded protein is CSASGGAKDTQYF.

CDR3 sequence (DNA): TGCGCCAGCAGCCAAGATGACGGACAGGGCTTCTTCAATGAGCAGTTCTTC. Protein: CASSQDDGQGFFNEQFF. The chain couples TRBV4-1 to TRBJ2-1, with 8 bases identical to TRBD1. Germline trimming cut 0 bases from V and 6 bases from J; bases unmatched to any gene: 10. Germline CDR1 is MGHRA and CDR2 is YSYEKL. The CDR3 totals 17 residues.

This clonotype was detected many times. V gene TRBV11-1 combines with J gene TRBJ2-7; 12 nucleotides match TRBD1. CDR1 and CDR2 (germline): SGHAT, FQDESV (reference sequence). The trim removed 5 bases at V and 6 bases at J, leaving 2 bases unmatched. This CDR3 comprises 13 residues. This CDR3 is CASSGTGGREQYF. CDR3 DNA: TGTGCCAGCAGCGGGACAGGGGGCCGCGAGCAGTACTTC.

The chain has TRBV12-3 or TRBV12-4 and TRBJ1-6; D unresolved. This CDR3 is built from 14 residues. V was clipped by 3 bases and J by 5 bases, with 8 bases between them. The CDR3 DNA is TGTGCCAGCAGTTTTCAGCATAATAATTCACCCCTCCACTTT. Translating gives CASSFQHNNSPLHF.

This clonotype was seen a handful of times. The chain joins TRBV7-2 to TRBJ2-1; a possible D gene is TRBD1 (6 bases). This CDR3 is built from 16 residues. Germline V gene data show CDR1 as SGHTA and CDR2 as FQGNSA. Trimming stripped 2 bases from V and 7 bases from J, with 18 bases between. CDR3 bases: TGTGCCAGCAGCTTAAGGGGGACCAGCATGCCTAATGAGCAGTTCTTC. This translates into CASSLRGTSMPNEQFF.